This T cell receptor (beta chain) stems from a study of T cell responses to AZD1222 COVID-19 vaccine listed by TCRdb under 2021. Regarding the research as a whole: Because spike-specific TCR depth and breadth did not differ between the two schedules, AZD1222 recipients who got a second dose at roughly 4 weeks were pooled with those who got a second dose at roughly 12 weeks. TCR sequencing was performed for 230 to 250 trial participants, of whom about 210 were given two doses of AZD1222 and some 26 were given two doses of MenACWY control vaccine. Trial participants were enrolled by age into 18-55, 56-69 and 70-plus year subgroups, with roughly 160, 29 and 62 TCR-sequenced participants respectively.

Including cysteine and phenylalanine, the CDR3 has 13 amino acids. Just CDR3 DNA is preserved here, 39 bases in frame from base 1. Taken from the germline V gene, the CDR1 and CDR2 loops are MNHEY and SVGAGI. V loses 5 bases, J loses 0 bases, and the germline ends lie 8 bases apart. The CDR3 regions of human TCRbeta chains were subjected to immunosequencing. In the authors' own workflow: TCRs in the repertoires were compared against a reference library of SARS-CoV-2-specific TCRs that had been generated with the MIRA antigen-specificity platform. Breadth was defined as the fraction of unique TCRs that were SARS-CoV-2-associated. Depth was defined as the fraction of total T cells that were SARS-CoV-2-associated. Using the MIRA data, each spike-specific TCR was assigned both to the spike region to which the TCR was reactive and to a CD4 or CD8 class. Log10-transformed breadth and depth values were compared by one-way ANOVA with Sidak's multiple comparisons tests. What TCRdb holds here is the immuneACCESS table cut down to in-frame rearrangements. Part of the clones is not present; checked against another copy, under half of the missing clones reflect an unresolved V gene, and the others are unexplained. That table furnishes V, J and clone size, whereas the DNA furnished D and trimming. The table for this sample lists 110,000 to 150,000 clones; around 90% of them were counted only once. 1.5% to 2% of the sample lies in the top ten.

Overall study outcomes, separate from this receptor: A significant rise in spike-specific TCR breadth and depth was observed after two AZD1222 doses relative to day 0 and relative to MenACWY recipients. Because no samples from the day 14 peak response were available, repertoires could be characterized only after the peak T cell response. The 56-69-year group was small, and its depth increase did not reach significance, likely because of low power. Conclusions about previously exposed vaccinees were limited because only six or seven AZD1222 recipients were SARS-CoV-2 seropositive at baseline. Reportedly, almost half of the unique spike-specific TCRs recognized epitopes lying outside the regions that are mutated in the B.1.351 and B.1.1.7 variants. The whole spike protein was spanned by vaccine-associated CD4 TCRs, and dominant responses were seen in regions 160-218 and 743-854. Most participants were white British and females outnumbered males, and the authors suggested that clonal diversity may have been underestimated.

In the paper's terms, the time point label means: baseline before first vaccination. Samples from vaccinated people were obtained from the UK trials COV001 and COV002, which included a single-blind randomized controlled phase 2/3 trial of AZD1222 (ChAdOx1 nCoV-19) in healthy adults. For TCRbeta chain sequencing, PBMC samples from trial participants were taken at day 0 and at day 28 after the second dose. Of note for this clone: The target of this receptor is not known. Per-nucleotide qualities are absent, and no much larger clonotype sits a single base away.

Source: peripheral blood, taken on day 0 of AZD1222 vaccination. The TCR was taken from an adult in good health. The chain joins TRBV6-5 to TRBJ2-7, with the D segment possibly TRBD1 or TRBD2, each aligning over 5 bases. The sequenced DNA: TGTGCCAGCAGTCGGGACGGCTCCTACGAGCAGTACTTC. Its protein is CASSRDGSYEQYF.